This TCR beta chain was sequenced in a study of blood T cell repertoires in COVID-19. Germline values: CDR1 SGDLS, CDR2 YYNGEE. The CDR3 length is 15 residues. The trim removed 0 bases at V and 7 bases at J, leaving 8 bases unmatched. In the original workflow: Researchers report that nucleated cell counts were estimated from reference gene primer amplification. Only in-frame clones appear in the TCRdb table, and some are missing; sequencing was by immunoSEQ multiplex PCR. Clone size and the V and J calls come from that table; the DNA yielded D and trimming. The table lists just over 150,000 clones, 85% to 90% of them singletons.

The sequence was collected from a woman aged 40 to 55 with acute or convalescent COVID-19. The chain uses TRBV9 and TRBJ1-2; 8 bases fit TRBD1. The sample was peripheral blood. CDR3: CASSVEGQGAVGYTF. CDR3 coding DNA: TGTGCCAGCAGCGTAGAGGGGCAGGGGGCGGTTGGCTACACCTTC.